The present T cell receptor (beta chain) was sequenced within a study of human T cells and chemical hapten exposure. Across the whole study: TCR yields per sample varied, mainly owing to small pooled library volume differences.

Study-wide results and caveats: DPC sensitization produced no change in TCRs with frequency above 1 in 1000. The study found expanded TCRs formed significantly more large CDR3 similarity clusters than controls.

MiXCR was run by TCRdb on the RACE reads, yielding one entry per CDR3 protein. The table shows 280,000 or so distinct CDR3 sequences, with approximately 8% occurring only once. The germline CDR1 and CDR2 sequences are SGHTA and FQGNSA. The CDR3 has 14 amino acids. V gave up 1 base and J gave up 8 bases, with 12 bases separating them. This clonotype has a count of ten or more. As yet, its antigen is unknown. Time point denoted: pre-sensitization, week 0. The treatment: therapeutic diphenylcyclopropenone sensitization with weekly scalp DPC. The authors' total RNA extraction used unfractionated whole blood.

The TCR was taken from a man aged 18 to 29 with alopecia areata. Some clones in this sample may be carry-over from other donors' samples. V gene TRBV7-2 combines with J gene TRBJ2-1; no definite D call. This specimen consisted of whole blood, obtained in connection with sensitization to the hapten diphenylcyclopropenone (DPC). CDR3 in amino acids: CASSLGPPGDEQFF. In DNA, the CDR3 is TGTGCCAGCAGCTTAGGACCCCCTGGGGATGAGCAGTTCTTC. The full variable domain, with the rest looked up from reference TRBV7-2 and TRBJ2-1, is GAGVSQSPSNKVTEKGKDVELRCDPISGHTALYWYRQSLGQGLEFLIYFQGNSAPDKSGLPSDRFSAERTGGSVSTLTIQRTQQEDSAVYLCASSLGPPGDEQFFGPGTRLTVL.